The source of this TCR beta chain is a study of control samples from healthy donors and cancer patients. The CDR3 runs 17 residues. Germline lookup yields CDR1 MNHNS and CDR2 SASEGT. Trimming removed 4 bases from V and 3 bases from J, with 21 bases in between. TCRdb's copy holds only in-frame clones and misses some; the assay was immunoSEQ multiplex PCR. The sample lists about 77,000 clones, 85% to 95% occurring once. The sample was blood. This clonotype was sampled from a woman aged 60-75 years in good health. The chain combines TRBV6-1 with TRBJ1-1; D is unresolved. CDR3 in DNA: TGTGCCAGCAGTGCCCGACCTCCTGGGGTCTGGGACACTGAAGCTTTCTTT. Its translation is CASSARPPGVWDTEAFF.